The next 18 T cell receptor beta chains were all read from a single sample in a study of T-cell memory formation after mild COVID-19. TCRdb independently ran MiXCR on the 5' RACE reads; one entry per CDR3 protein. This table has fewer than 600,000 distinct CDR3 sequences, 20% to 25% appearing once. Sequenced: PBMCs or a T cell subset sorted from them (not recorded which). These receptors were taken from an adult woman who had mild COVID-19 (a few samples of this study predate the infection). Cell type and time point are not known.

This clonotype was seen a few times. V usage is TRBV12-3 or TRBV12-4 and J usage is TRBJ2-7, with a weak D call TRBD2 (6 bases). This CDR3 contains 13 residues. V lost 5 bases and J 7 bases, leaving 15 bases between the germline ends. This CDR3 reads CASSAFRGWEQYF. CDR3 nucleotide sequence: TGTGCCAGCAGTGCCTTTCGGGGGTGGGAGCAGTACTTC.

This clonotype showed up just a few times. The rearrangement joins TRBV5-1 to TRBJ2-7, with TRBD1 matching 9 bases. This CDR3 has 15 amino acids. V lost 4 bases, J lost 4 bases, and 9 bases stayed unmatched. CDR1 SGHRS and CDR2 YFSETQ come from the germline V gene. The CDR3 DNA reads as TGCGCCAGCAGCCAGAGACAGGGGGAAGGATACGAGCAGTACTTC. This encodes CASSQRQGEGYEQYF.

This clonotype occurred a few times. This rearrangement joins TRBV5-4 to TRBJ2-3; 12 bases agree with TRBD2. The V and J ends lost 4 bases and 5 bases, in that order; junction bases with no gene match: 5. CDR1 and CDR2 (germline): SGHNT, YYREEE (reference sequence). The length of the CDR3 is 15 residues. CDR3 region: CASSTSGGNQDTQYF. CDR3 in DNA: TGTGCCAGCAGCACTAGCGGGGGGAACCAAGATACGCAGTATTTT.

The chain employs TRBV12-3 or TRBV12-4 and TRBJ2-5; TRBD1 matches at 9 bases. J gave up 1 base and V 3 bases, and 6 bases lay outside the gene matches. The CDR3 runs to 16 residues. This CDR3 is CASSLMGTGSQETQYF. The CDR3 DNA reads TGTGCCAGCAGTTTGATGGGGACAGGGTCCCAAGAGACCCAGTACTTC.

This chain links TRBV9 with TRBJ2-3; 13 nucleotides align to TRBD2. The CDR3 has 19 amino acids. V lost 3 bases to trimming and J lost 4 bases; unmatched junction nucleotides: 14. In germline, CDR1 is SGDLS, CDR2 YYNGEE. The CDR3: CASSARLAGGPYPPDTQYF. Here the CDR3 DNA reads TGTGCCAGCAGCGCCCGACTAGCGGGGGGCCCCTACCCCCCAGATACGCAGTATTTT.

This chain uses TRBV20-1 with TRBJ2-5; possibly TRBD1 for D (5 bases). V was cut by 6 bases and J by 1 base, with 12 bases left in between. Per the germline V gene, CDR1 is DFQATT and CDR2 is SNEGSKA (reference sequence). The CDR3 sequence is 13 residues long. The CDR3 here is CSADSNTQETQYF. The DNA of the CDR3 is TGCAGTGCCGACAGCAATACCCAAGAGACCCAGTACTTC.

In this sample, this clonotype turned up a few times. The V call is TRBV4-2, the J call TRBJ1-1; no definite D call. The CDR3 consists of 13 residues. V was pared by 0 bases and J by 3 bases, with 5 bases between. Germline V gene sequence: CDR1 LGHNA, CDR2 YNFKEQ. The CDR3 region is CASSQDPYTEAFF. Here the CDR3 DNA reads TGTGCCAGCAGCCAAGATCCCTACACTGAAGCTTTCTTT.

J is TRBJ2-3 and V is TRBV5-6, with TRBD2 identical over 11 bases. This CDR3 has 16 amino acids. Germline V gene sequence: CDR1 SGHDT, CDR2 YYEEEE. The V segment lost 6 bases and the J segment 2 bases; nucleotides outside the gene matches: 8. The CDR3 DNA follows: TGTGCCAGCACCCTTAGCGGGGGGGATTTCACAGATACGCAGTATTTT. Encoded protein: CASTLSGGDFTDTQYF.

The chain's CDR3 is CASSHLRNEKLFF. In DNA, the CDR3 is TGCGCCAGCAGCCACCTAAGGAATGAAAAACTGTTTTTT. The chain combines TRBV4-3 with TRBJ1-4, with D unclear. The CDR3 is made up of 13 amino acids. The ends were cut back, 3 bases at V and 5 bases at J, with 7 bases in the middle. Germline V gives CDR1 LGHNA, CDR2 YSLEER.

This clonotype was seen a handful of times. The rearrangement joins TRBV5-1 to TRBJ1-6; D gene uncertain. Germline V gives CDR1 SGHRS, CDR2 YFSETQ. This CDR3 has 15 amino acids. Deletions cut 3 bases from V and 3 bases from J, with 10 bases between. This chain's CDR3 is CASSSVGNYNSPLHF. In DNA form, the CDR3 reads TGCGCCAGCAGCTCGGTAGGGAACTATAATTCACCCCTCCACTTT.

The chain links TRBV12-3 or TRBV12-4 to TRBJ2-3; D may be TRBD2 (7 bases). This CDR3 spans 15 amino acids. V was trimmed by 6 bases and J by 4 bases, leaving 17 bases between them. The CDR3 nucleotides read TGTGCCAGCAGCCTCCTGGCGGGGGCAGCAGATACGCAGTATTTT. This sequence encodes CASSLLAGAADTQYF.

V gene TRBV2 combines with J gene TRBJ1-6; TRBD1 is a possible D gene (5 bases). Trimming took 7 bases from V and 9 from J, leaving 13 bases between them. The germline gives CDR1 SNHLY, CDR2 FYNNEI. The CDR3 is 13 residues long. The CDR3 here is CASTTGGGSPLHF. In DNA, the CDR3 is TGTGCCAGCACCACTGGGGGGGGTTCACCCCTCCACTTT.

The J gene is TRBJ2-3, the V gene TRBV7-9, with 10 nucleotides matching TRBD2. The length of the CDR3 is 17 residues. Germline V gene data show CDR1 as SEHNR and CDR2 as FQNEAQ (reference sequence). Germline trimming cut 1 base from V and 2 bases from J; bases unmatched to any gene: 6. CDR3 amino acids: CASSLVRTSGYTDTQYF. In DNA, the CDR3 is TGTGCCAGCAGCTTAGTCCGGACTAGCGGATACACAGATACGCAGTATTTT.

This clonotype appeared many times. This chain joins TRBV5-4 and TRBJ1-1, with a tentative D call TRBD1 (6 bases). CDR1 SGHNT and CDR2 YYREEE come from the germline V gene (reference sequence). This CDR3 is built from 13 residues. Trimming took 1 base from V and 4 from J, leaving 8 bases between them. CDR3 DNA sequence: TGTGCCAGCAGCTTGAAAGGGGGCACTGAAGCTTTCTTT. Translating it yields CASSLKGGTEAFF.

V is TRBV6-2 or TRBV6-3 and J is TRBJ2-1; D ambiguous. Trimming took off 10 bases at V and 7 bases at J, with 14 bases between the two ends. Per germline, CDR1 MNHEY and CDR2 SVGEGT. The CDR3 is 12 amino acids. CDR3 protein: CATLESRNEQFF. CDR3 DNA sequence: TGTGCCACCTTGGAGTCTCGGAATGAGCAGTTCTTC.

The rearrangement joins TRBV12-3 or TRBV12-4 to TRBJ1-4; maybe TRBD1 (5 bases). V lost 7 bases and J lost 0, with 6 bases in between. There are 13 residues in the CDR3. DNA of the CDR3: TGTGCCAGCACGGGGGCAACTAATGAAAAACTGTTTTTT. It encodes CASTGATNEKLFF.

Ten or more counts support this clonotype. This sequence joins TRBV5-1 and TRBJ2-2; D is undetermined. Trimming stripped 4 bases from V and 4 bases from J, with 17 bases between. Germline CDR1 SGHRS, CDR2 YFSETQ. This CDR3 contains 16 residues. Here the CDR3 DNA reads TGCGCCAGCAGCCCCCGGGCAGTCTCAAGCACCGGGGAGCTGTTTTTT. Translated, it gives CASSPRAVSSTGELFF.

The CDR3 loop is CASSPYLGGTAAYEQYF. Here the CDR3 DNA reads TGTGCCAGCAGCCCTTATCTGGGGGGGACGGCCGCCTACGAGCAGTACTTC. This chain joins TRBV9 and TRBJ2-7, with TRBD2 matching 7 bases. Germline values: CDR1 SGDLS, CDR2 YYNGEE. The CDR3 totals 17 residues. Germline trimming cut 4 bases from V and 2 bases from J; bases unmatched to any gene: 15.